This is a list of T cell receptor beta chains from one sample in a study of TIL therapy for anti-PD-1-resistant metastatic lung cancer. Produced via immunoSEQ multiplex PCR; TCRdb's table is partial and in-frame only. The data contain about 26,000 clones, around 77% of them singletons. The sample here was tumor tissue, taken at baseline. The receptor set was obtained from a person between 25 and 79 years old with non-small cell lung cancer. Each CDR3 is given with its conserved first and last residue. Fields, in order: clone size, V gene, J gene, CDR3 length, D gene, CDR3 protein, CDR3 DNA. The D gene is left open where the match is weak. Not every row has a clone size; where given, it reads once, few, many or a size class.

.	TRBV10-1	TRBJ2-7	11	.	CASSGRGEQYF	TGCGCCAGCAGTGGACGCGGCGAGCAGTACTTC
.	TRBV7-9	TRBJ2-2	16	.	CASSLNSGGRGGELFF	TGTGCCAGCAGCTTAAACTCGGGGGGCCGCGGCGGGGAGCTGTTTTTT
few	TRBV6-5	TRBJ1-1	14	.	CASKQTGVNTEAFF	TGTGCCAGCAAGCAGACAGGCGTGAACACTGAAGCTTTCTTT
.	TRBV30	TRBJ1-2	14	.	CAWRGPTANYGYTF	TGTGCCTGGAGGGGACCGACAGCCAACTATGGCTACACCTTC
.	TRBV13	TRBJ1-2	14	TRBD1	CASSLTGGASGYTF	TGTGCCAGCAGCTTGACAGGGGGCGCAAGTGGCTACACCTTC
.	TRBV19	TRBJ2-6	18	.	CASSIQGWQSSGANVLTF	TGTGCCAGTAGTATACAGGGATGGCAAAGCTCTGGGGCCAACGTCCTGACTTTC
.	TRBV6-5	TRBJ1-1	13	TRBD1	CASSSGGFRKAFF	TGTGCCAGCAGTTCAGGGGGCTTCCGGAAAGCTTTCTTT
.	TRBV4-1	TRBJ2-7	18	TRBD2	CASSQELAGGQVLYEQYF	TGCGCCAGCAGCCAAGAGCTAGCGGGGGGTCAGGTACTTTACGAGCAGTACTTC
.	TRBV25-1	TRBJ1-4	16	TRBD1	CASSEYWDSTNEKLFF	TGTGCCAGCAGTGAATATTGGGACAGCACTAATGAAAAACTGTTTTTT
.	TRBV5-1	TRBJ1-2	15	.	CASSLLGMNNYGYTF	TGCGCCAGCAGCTTGCTCGGGATGAATAACTATGGCTACACCTTC
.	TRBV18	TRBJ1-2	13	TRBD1	CASSPKQGSGYTF	TGTGCCAGCTCACCCAAACAGGGGTCTGGCTACACCTTC
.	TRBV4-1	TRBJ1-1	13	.	CASSQEDGLEAFF	TGCGCCAGCAGCCAGGAGGACGGCCTCGAAGCTTTCTTT
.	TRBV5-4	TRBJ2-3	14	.	CASSFTTVTDTQYF	TGTGCCAGCAGCTTCACAACTGTGACAGATACGCAGTATTTT
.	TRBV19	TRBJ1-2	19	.	CASSLGSGDFFPPPFGYTF	TGTGCCAGCAGCCTTGGGTCGGGGGACTTCTTTCCACCCCCCTTTGGCTACACCTTC
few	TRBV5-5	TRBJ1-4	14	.	CASSLDATNEKLFF	TGTGCCAGCAGCTTAGATGCAACTAATGAAAAACTGTTTTTT
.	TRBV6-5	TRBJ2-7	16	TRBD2	CASSYGGLAGSYEQYF	TGTGCCAGCAGTTACGGGGGACTAGCGGGGAGCTACGAGCAGTACTTC
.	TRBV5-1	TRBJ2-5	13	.	CASSLSEVETQYF	TGCGCCAGCAGCTTGTCGGAAGTAGAGACCCAGTACTTC
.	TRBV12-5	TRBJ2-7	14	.	CASGLAGLPYEQYF	TGTGCTAGTGGTTTGGCAGGACTACCCTACGAGCAGTACTTC
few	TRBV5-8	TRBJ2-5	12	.	CASRKYQETQYF	TGTGCCAGCAGGAAGTACCAAGAGACCCAGTACTTC
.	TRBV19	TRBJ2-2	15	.	CASSRRGLNTGELFF	TGTGCCAGTAGTCGGAGGGGCCTAAACACCGGGGAGCTGTTTTTT
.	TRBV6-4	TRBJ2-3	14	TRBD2	CASSLAGATDTQYF	TGTGCCAGCAGTCTAGCGGGGGCCACAGATACGCAGTATTTT
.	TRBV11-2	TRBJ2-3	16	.	CASSPRLAGSTDTQYF	TGTGCCAGCAGCCCAAGGCTTGCTGGGAGCACAGATACGCAGTATTTT
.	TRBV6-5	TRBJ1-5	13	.	CASSGVDGGPQHF	TGTGCCAGCAGCGGAGTCGACGGGGGGCCCCAGCATTTT
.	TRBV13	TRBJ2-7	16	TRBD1	CASSAIQGADSYEQYF	TGTGCCAGCAGCGCCATACAGGGGGCTGACTCCTACGAGCAGTACTTC
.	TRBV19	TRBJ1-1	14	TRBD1	CASSPWDRNTEAFF	TGTGCCAGTAGTCCTTGGGACAGAAACACTGAAGCTTTCTTT
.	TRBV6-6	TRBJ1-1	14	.	CASWDLVRNTEAFF	TGTGCCAGCTGGGACTTAGTAAGGAACACTGAAGCTTTCTTT
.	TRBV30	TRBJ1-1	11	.	CAWRRLGEAFF	TGTGCCTGGAGAAGACTAGGTGAAGCTTTCTTT
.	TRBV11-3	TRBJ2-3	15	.	CASSLEMAVSDTQYF	TGTGCCAGCAGCTTAGAGATGGCGGTTTCAGATACGCAGTATTTT
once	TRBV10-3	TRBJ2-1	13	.	CAISELRENEQFF	TGTGCCATCAGTGAGCTCAGGGAAAATGAGCAGTTCTTC
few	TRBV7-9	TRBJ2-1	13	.	CASSLARVDEQFF	TGTGCCAGCAGCTTAGCGCGAGTAGATGAGCAGTTCTTC
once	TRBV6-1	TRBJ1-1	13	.	CASSATGITEAFF	TGTGCCAGCAGTGCGACAGGCATCACTGAAGCTTTCTTT
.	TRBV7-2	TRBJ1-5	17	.	CASSEPLDVYSNQPQHF	TGTGCCAGCAGCGAACCATTGGACGTATATAGCAATCAGCCCCAGCATTTT
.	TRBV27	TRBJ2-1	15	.	CASSLPVGEYNEQFF	TGTGCCAGCAGTTTACCAGTTGGAGAGTACAATGAGCAGTTCTTC
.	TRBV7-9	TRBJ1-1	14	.	CASSLARMNTEAFF	TGTGCCAGCAGCTTAGCCAGGATGAACACTGAAGCTTTCTTT
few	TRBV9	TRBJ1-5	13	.	CASSVWGDQPQHF	TGTGCCAGCAGCGTATGGGGGGATCAGCCCCAGCATTTT
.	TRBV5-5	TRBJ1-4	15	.	CASSLADATNEKLFF	TGTGCCAGCAGCTTGGCGGATGCAACTAATGAAAAACTGTTTTTT
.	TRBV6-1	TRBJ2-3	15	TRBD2	CASSEGLAGADTQYF	TGTGCCAGCAGTGAGGGACTAGCTGGGGCAGATACGCAGTATTTT
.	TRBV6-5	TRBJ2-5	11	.	CASRRDRQWYF	TGTGCCAGCAGAAGAGACAGACAATGGTACTTC
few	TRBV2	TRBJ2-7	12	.	CASSEPLYEQYF	TGTGCCAGCAGTGAACCCCTCTACGAGCAGTACTTC
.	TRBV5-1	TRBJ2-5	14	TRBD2	CASGPGTRAETQYF	TGCGCCAGCGGCCCCGGGACTAGGGCAGAGACCCAGTACTTC
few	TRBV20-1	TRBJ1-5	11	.	CSARWLQPQHF	TGCAGTGCTAGATGGCTTCAGCCCCAGCATTTT
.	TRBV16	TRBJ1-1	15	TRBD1	CASSPGDRGRTEAFF	TGTGCCAGCAGCCCAGGGGACAGGGGGCGCACTGAAGCTTTCTTT
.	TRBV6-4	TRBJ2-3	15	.	CASSDSGTPTDTQYF	TGTGCCAGCAGTGATTCTGGGACACCCACAGATACGCAGTATTTT
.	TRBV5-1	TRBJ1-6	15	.	CASSAGQNYNSPLHF	TGCGCCAGCAGCGCAGGACAGAACTATAATTCACCCCTCCACTTT
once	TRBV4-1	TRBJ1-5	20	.	CASSQGFLYGGQLINQPQHF	TGCGCCAGCAGCCAAGGATTTCTGTATGGCGGACAACTAATCAATCAGCCCCAGCATTTT
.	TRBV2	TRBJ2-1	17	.	CASSEVPSLPRYNEQFF	TGTGCCAGCAGTGAAGTCCCAAGTTTACCTCGGTACAATGAGCAGTTCTTC
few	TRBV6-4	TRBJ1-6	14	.	CASSDSWNDSPLHF	TGTGCCAGCAGTGACTCTTGGAACGATTCACCCCTCCACTTT
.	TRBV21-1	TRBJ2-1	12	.	CASSPSDPEQFF	TGTGCCAGCAGCCCCTCAGATCCTGAGCAGTTCTTC